This TCR beta chain was retrieved from a study of T cell responses to AZD1222 COVID-19 vaccine. Data came from immunoSEQ multiplex PCR; TCRdb stores just in-frame clones and leaves some out. There are approximately 150,000 clones in the sample; roughly 87% occur only once, and about 5.9% lies in the top ten. The CDR3 runs to 21 residues. This chain links TRBV21-1 with TRBJ2-2; TRBD2 reflects the table's D call only, with no check against the DNA. TRBV21-1 is a pseudogene segment. This receptor was identified in an adult who received the AZD1222 COVID-19 vaccine. Source: peripheral blood, taken 28 days after the second AZD1222 dose. The CDR3 sequence is CASSNRGVRLAGGANTGELFF. The CDR3 nucleotides are TGTGCCAGCAGCAATAGAGGGGTGAGACTAGCGGGAGGGGCGAACACCGGGGAGCTGTTTTTT.